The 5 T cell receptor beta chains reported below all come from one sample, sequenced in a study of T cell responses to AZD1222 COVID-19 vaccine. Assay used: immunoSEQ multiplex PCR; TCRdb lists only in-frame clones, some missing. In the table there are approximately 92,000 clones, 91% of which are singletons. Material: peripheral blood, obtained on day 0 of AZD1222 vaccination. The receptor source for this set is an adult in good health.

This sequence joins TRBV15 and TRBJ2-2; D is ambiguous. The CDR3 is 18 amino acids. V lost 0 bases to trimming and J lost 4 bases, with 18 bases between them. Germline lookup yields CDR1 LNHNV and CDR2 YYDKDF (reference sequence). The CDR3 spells CATSRDGPAIGGTGELFF. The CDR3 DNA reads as TGTGCCACCAGCAGAGATGGGCCGGCCATCGGCGGCACCGGGGAGCTGTTTTTT.

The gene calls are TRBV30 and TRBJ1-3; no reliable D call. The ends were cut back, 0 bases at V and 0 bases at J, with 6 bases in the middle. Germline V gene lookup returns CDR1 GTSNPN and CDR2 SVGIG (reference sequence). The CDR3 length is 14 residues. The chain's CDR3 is CAWSVGISGNTIYF. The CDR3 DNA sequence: TGTGCCTGGAGTGTAGGCATCTCTGGAAACACCATATATTTT.

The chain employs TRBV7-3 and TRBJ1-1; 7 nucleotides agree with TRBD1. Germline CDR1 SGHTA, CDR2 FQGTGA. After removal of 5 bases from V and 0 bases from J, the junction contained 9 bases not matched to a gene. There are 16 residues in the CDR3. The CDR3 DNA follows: TGTGCCAGCAGCGCATCCGCAGGGGGGGTGAACACTGAAGCTTTCTTT. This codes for CASSASAGGVNTEAFF.

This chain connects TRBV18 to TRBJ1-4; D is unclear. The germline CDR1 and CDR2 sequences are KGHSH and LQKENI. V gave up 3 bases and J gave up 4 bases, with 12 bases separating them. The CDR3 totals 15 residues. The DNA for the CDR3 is TGTGCCAGCTCACCCGGTACAGAGATTAATGAAAAACTGTTTTTT. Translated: CASSPGTEINEKLFF.

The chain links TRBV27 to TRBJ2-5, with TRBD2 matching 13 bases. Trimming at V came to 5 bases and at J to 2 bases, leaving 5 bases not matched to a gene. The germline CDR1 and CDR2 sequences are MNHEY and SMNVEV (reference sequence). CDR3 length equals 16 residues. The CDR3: CASSPGLAGLQETQYF. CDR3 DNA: TGTGCCAGCAGTCCGGGACTAGCGGGGCTACAAGAGACCCAGTACTTC.